These T cell receptor beta chains were read from a single sample in a study of blood T cell repertoires in COVID-19. The assay was immunoSEQ multiplex PCR, and TCRdb's table has in-frame clones only and misses some. This table holds about 160,000 clones, approximately 90% found once. The sample consisted of peripheral blood. These receptors originate from a man aged 25 to 45 with COVID-19, enrolled during active disease. The CDR3 runs from the conserved cysteine through the conserved F or W. D genes are given only for firm matches. The size of a clone is reported for some rows only, either as once, few or many, or as a class for expanded clones.

size: -; J: TRBJ2-7; V: TRBV19; D: -; CDR3: CASSIGTAYEQYF; DNA: TGTGCCAGTAGTATAGGGACAGCCTACGAGCAGTACTTC
size: -; J: TRBJ1-3; V: TRBV5-4; D: -; CDR3: CASSIVSGNTIYF; DNA: TGTGCCAGCAGCATCGTCTCTGGAAACACCATATATTTT
size: medium-sized; J: TRBJ2-3; V: TRBV18; D: TRBD1; CDR3: CASSPPGAGGTDTQYF; DNA: TGTGCCAGCTCACCACCGGGGGCAGGGGGAACAGATACGCAGTATTTT
size: -; J: TRBJ1-2; V: TRBV28; D: TRBD1; CDR3: CASSSDRASHWAYYGYTF; DNA: TGTGCCAGCAGTTCCGACAGGGCCTCCCATTGGGCGTATTATGGCTACACCTTC
size: -; J: TRBJ2-1; V: TRBV6-5; D: -; CDR3: CASSSRPGGTYNEQFF; DNA: TGTGCCAGCAGTTCAAGGCCAGGGGGGACCTACAATGAGCAGTTCTTC
size: -; J: TRBJ2-1; V: TRBV7-2; D: -; CDR3: CASSLEIAGPYNEQFF; DNA: TGTGCCAGCAGCTTAGAGATCGCGGGCCCGTACAATGAGCAGTTCTTC
size: -; J: TRBJ2-7; V: TRBV7-9; D: TRBD2; CDR3: CASRPGLAESYEQYF; DNA: TGTGCCAGCAGACCGGGACTAGCGGAATCCTACGAGCAGTACTTC
size: -; J: TRBJ2-5; V: TRBV19; D: TRBD2; CDR3: CASSIGGGRARETQYF; DNA: TGTGCCAGTAGTATAGGTGGCGGGAGGGCCCGGGAGACCCAGTACTTC
size: -; J: TRBJ2-3; V: TRBV6-5; D: TRBD2; CDR3: CASRTGTRGTDTQYF; DNA: TGTGCCAGCAGAACCGGGACTAGGGGCACAGATACGCAGTATTTT
size: -; J: TRBJ1-1; V: TRBV6-2/TRBV6-3; D: -; CDR3: CASSYSMRRAEAFF; DNA: TGTGCCAGCAGTTACTCGATGCGGAGGGCTGAAGCTTTCTTT
size: -; J: TRBJ2-5; V: TRBV5-4; D: TRBD1; CDR3: CASSLDRGRETQYF; DNA: TGTGCCAGCAGCCTGGACAGGGGGCGAGAGACCCAGTACTTC
size: -; J: TRBJ1-4; V: TRBV2; D: -; CDR3: CASRLDGGLGKLFF; DNA: TGTGCCAGCAGATTGGACGGGGGGTTAGGAAAACTGTTTTTT
size: -; J: TRBJ1-3; V: TRBV4-2; D: -; CDR3: CASSQELGQNTIYF; DNA: TGTGCCAGCAGCCAAGAACTAGGGCAAAACACCATATATTTT
size: few; J: TRBJ1-2; V: TRBV30; D: TRBD1; CDR3: CAWSVTWSSTGGLSYGYTF; DNA: TGTGCCTGGAGTGTAACATGGTCGTCGACAGGGGGTCTGTCCTATGGCTACACCTTC
size: -; J: TRBJ1-4; V: TRBV4-3; D: -; CDR3: CASSQGGGLNEKLFF; DNA: TGCGCCAGCAGCCAAGGCGGAGGACTGAATGAAAAACTGTTTTTT
size: -; J: TRBJ1-5; V: TRBV19; D: -; CDR3: CASSPTPSNQPQHF; DNA: TGTGCCAGTAGTCCGACACCTAGCAATCAGCCCCAGCATTTT
size: -; J: TRBJ1-4; V: TRBV27; D: TRBD1; CDR3: CASSFGDRGTAKLFF; DNA: TGTGCCAGCAGTTTTGGGGACAGGGGGACGGCCAAACTGTTTTTT
size: -; J: TRBJ1-2; V: TRBV5-1; D: TRBD1; CDR3: CASSLVDRADYYTF; DNA: TGCGCCAGCAGCTTGGTTGACAGGGCAGATTACTACACCTTC
size: -; J: TRBJ1-2; V: TRBV29-1; D: TRBD1; CDR3: CSVGDRVGYTF; DNA: TGCAGCGTTGGGGACAGGGTTGGCTACACCTTC
size: -; J: TRBJ1-1; V: TRBV5-1; D: TRBD1; CDR3: CASSLGTGGGVNTEAFF; DNA: TGCGCCAGCAGCTTAGGGACAGGGGGCGGCGTGAACACTGAAGCTTTCTTT
size: -; J: TRBJ2-1; V: TRBV11-3; D: TRBD1; CDR3: CASSLEGRTGDEQFF; DNA: TGTGCCAGCAGCTTAGAAGGGCGGACAGGGGACGAGCAGTTCTTC
size: -; J: TRBJ1-4; V: TRBV2; D: -; CDR3: CASSGQPTTNEKLFF; DNA: TGTGCCAGCAGTGGACAGCCCACAACTAATGAAAAACTGTTTTTT
size: -; J: TRBJ2-7; V: TRBV27; D: -; CDR3: CASRNAGGSEQYF; DNA: TGTGCCAGCAGGAATGCAGGGGGGAGCGAGCAGTACTTC
size: -; J: TRBJ1-1; V: TRBV28; D: TRBD1; CDR3: CASRPADRGYTEAFF; DNA: TGTGCCAGCAGGCCCGCTGACAGGGGGTATACTGAAGCTTTCTTT
size: -; J: TRBJ1-5; V: TRBV5-1; D: -; CDR3: CASSLEGRKSNQPQHF; DNA: TGCGCCAGCAGCTTGGAAGGCAGGAAAAGCAATCAGCCCCAGCATTTT
size: -; J: TRBJ2-1; V: TRBV7-2; D: TRBD2; CDR3: CASSPNRRASGSFGNEQFF; DNA: TGTGCCAGCAGCCCCAATCGCCGGGCTAGCGGGAGCTTCGGCAATGAGCAGTTCTTC
size: -; J: TRBJ1-1; V: TRBV27; D: TRBD1; CDR3: CASSLGGGQGPAGTEAFF; DNA: TGTGCCAGCAGTTTGGGAGGGGGACAGGGCCCCGCAGGTACTGAAGCTTTCTTT
size: -; J: TRBJ2-2; V: TRBV6-2/TRBV6-3; D: TRBD2; CDR3: CASSFASGRARYTGELFF; DNA: TGTGCCAGCAGTTTCGCTAGCGGGAGGGCCCGGTACACCGGGGAGCTGTTTTTT
size: -; J: TRBJ1-1; V: TRBV29-1; D: -; CDR3: CSSQRELNTEAFF; DNA: TGCAGCTCCCAAAGGGAGCTGAACACTGAAGCTTTCTTT
size: once; J: TRBJ2-7; V: TRBV7-2; D: -; CDR3: CASSLGDWAGLYF; DNA: TGTGCCAGCAGCTTAGGGGATTGGGCGGGGCTCTACTTC
size: -; J: TRBJ2-3; V: TRBV7-6; D: -; CDR3: CASSLNGPRDTQYF; DNA: TGTGCCAGCAGCTTAAACGGTCCCCGAGATACGCAGTATTTT
size: -; J: TRBJ2-1; V: TRBV20-1; D: -; CDR3: CSAARQPGQFF; DNA: TGCAGTGCTGCTAGACAGCCCGGGCAGTTCTTC
size: -; J: TRBJ1-5; V: TRBV28; D: -; CDR3: CASSPSRGRQPQHF; DNA: TGTGCCAGCAGCCCTTCCAGGGGACGACAGCCCCAGCATTTT
size: -; J: TRBJ1-2; V: TRBV6-5; D: -; CDR3: CASSYTANYGYTF; DNA: TGTGCCAGCAGTTACACGGCTAACTATGGCTACACCTTC
size: -; J: TRBJ1-5; V: TRBV24-1; D: -; CDR3: CATSDSRQLSNQPQHF; DNA: TGTGCCACCAGTGATTCACGACAGCTTAGCAATCAGCCCCAGCATTTT